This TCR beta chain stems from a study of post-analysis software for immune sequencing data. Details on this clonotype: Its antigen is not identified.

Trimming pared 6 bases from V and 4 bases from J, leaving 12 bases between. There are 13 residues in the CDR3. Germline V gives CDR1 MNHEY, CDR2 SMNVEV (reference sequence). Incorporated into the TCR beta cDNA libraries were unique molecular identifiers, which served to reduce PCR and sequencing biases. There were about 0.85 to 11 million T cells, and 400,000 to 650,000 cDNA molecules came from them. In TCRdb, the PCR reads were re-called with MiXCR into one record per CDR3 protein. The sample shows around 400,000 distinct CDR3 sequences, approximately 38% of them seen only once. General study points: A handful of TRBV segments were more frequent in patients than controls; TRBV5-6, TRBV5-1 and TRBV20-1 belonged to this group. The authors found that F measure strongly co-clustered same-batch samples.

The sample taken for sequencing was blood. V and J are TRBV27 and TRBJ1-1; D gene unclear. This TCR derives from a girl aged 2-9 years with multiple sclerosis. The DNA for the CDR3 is TGTGCCAGCAGCCAACACCCGACCACTGAAGCTTTCTTT. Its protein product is CASSQHPTTEAFF.